This entry lists 8 T cell receptor beta chains sequenced from one sample in a study of cytomegalovirus exposure and HLA in healthy donors (dated by TCRdb to the late 2010s). The library was generated by the immunoSEQ multiplex PCR assay. For the multiplex PCR, a mixture combining 60 forward primers for TCR Vbeta segments and 13 reverse primers for TCR Jbeta segments was used. As stored in TCRdb, this immuneACCESS dataset retains in-frame rearrangements with V and J assigned. A fraction of the clones does not appear; measured against another copy, unresolved V genes explain less than half of the discrepancy, and the remainder lacks a known reason. For this sample the table gives around 130,000 clones, of which 70% were detected only once. 1.5% to 2% of the sample is taken by the ten largest. Input material: PBMCs. The source is a woman aged 25 to 39 in good health and CMV-seronegative.

The J gene is TRBJ2-7, the V gene TRBV30; 11 positions agree with TRBD2. Germline CDR1 reads GTSNPN; CDR2 reads SVGIG (reference sequence). Trimming cost V 5 bases and J 3 bases; bases outside gene matches: 6. This CDR3 is 14 amino acids long. CDR3 DNA: TGTGCCTGGGGGCGGGGACTAGCGGACTACGAGCAGTACTTC. It encodes CAWGRGLADYEQYF.

The chain joins TRBV7-6 to TRBJ1-1, with D perhaps matching TRBD1 (6 bases). The germline V gene encodes CDR1 SGHVS and CDR2 FNYEAQ. The CDR3 consists of 13 residues. V lost 0 bases to trimming and J lost 8 bases, with 10 bases between them. The CDR3 spells CASSLAYDREAFF. In nucleotides, the CDR3 is TGTGCCAGCAGCTTAGCATATGACAGGGAAGCTTTCTTT.

V gene TRBV19 combines with J gene TRBJ1-1; tentative D call: TRBD1 (5 bases). V was cut by 3 bases and J by 5 bases, with 10 bases left in between. Germline-derived CDR1 and CDR2 are LNHDA and SQIVND (reference sequence). This CDR3 spans 13 amino acids. This CDR3 reads CASSIPDRTEAFF. The CDR3 DNA is TGTGCCAGTAGTATTCCCGACAGAACTGAAGCTTTCTTT.

The genes are TRBV27 and TRBJ1-1; D is ambiguous. In germline, CDR1 is MNHEY, CDR2 SMNVEV (reference sequence). With 6 bases removed from V and 4 bases from J, the gap between germline ends came to 9 bases. This CDR3 contains 12 residues. CDR3 DNA sequence: TGTGCCAGCAGCTCTAGGTTCACTGAAGCTTTCTTT. It codes for CASSSRFTEAFF.

The V and J genes are TRBV9 and TRBJ2-1; 12 nucleotides match TRBD2. Germline CDR1 SGDLS, CDR2 YYNGEE. V lost 5 bases, J lost 7 bases, and 7 bases stayed unmatched. The CDR3 is 15 residues long. CDR3 nucleotides: TGTGCCAGCAGTTCTAGCGGGGGGGCCGAAAATGAGCAGTTCTTC. Translated: CASSSSGGAENEQFF.

The V gene is TRBV5-1, the J gene TRBJ1-1; D unresolved. Per germline, CDR1 SGHRS and CDR2 YFSETQ. The CDR3 is made up of 15 amino acids. The V and J ends lost 0 bases and 2 bases respectively, with 11 bases between them. The CDR3 reads CASSLGRTGNTEAFF. The CDR3 DNA reads as TGCGCCAGCAGCTTGGGACGGACGGGAAACACTGAAGCTTTCTTT.

This clone was seen just once. The CDR3 sequence is CASSPRTGSSDTQYF. The DNA of the CDR3 is TGTGCCAGCAGTCCCCGGACAGGGAGTTCAGATACGCAGTATTTT. The chain recombines TRBV6-5 with TRBJ2-3; the match to TRBD1 covers 8 bases. The trim removed 5 bases at V and 4 bases at J, leaving 8 bases unmatched. The CDR3 covers 15 residues. CDR1 MNHEY and CDR2 SVGAGI come from the germline V gene.

The chain carries TRBV6-5 and TRBJ1-3; D remains unclear. This CDR3 is 15 amino acids long. V lost 6 bases and J lost 0, with 12 bases in between. Germline assignment: CDR1 MNHEY and CDR2 SVGAGI. The CDR3 loop reads CASSSDGFSGNTIYF. The CDR3 coding sequence is TGTGCCAGCAGCTCAGACGGGTTCTCTGGAAACACCATATATTTT.